Each of the 9 T cell receptor beta chains below was sequenced from the same sample in a study of cytomegalovirus exposure and HLA in healthy donors. The PCR was carried out with 60 Vbeta primers and 13 Jbeta primers. Clones were read by immunoSEQ multiplex PCR, and TCRdb kept only the in-frame ones, dropping some. Its clone listing holds more than 45,000 clones. Sequenced material: PBMCs. The source is a woman in her 40s in good health and CMV-seronegative.

CDR3 loop: CASSQPGTVEYGYTF. DNA for the CDR3: TGCGCCAGCAGCCAACCAGGGACAGTCGAATATGGCTACACCTTC. The rearrangement links TRBV4-3 to TRBJ1-2; 7 positions match TRBD1. This CDR3 has 15 amino acids. Germline CDR1 and CDR2: LGHNA and YSLEER. The V segment lost 2 bases and the J segment 5 bases; nucleotides outside the gene matches: 8.

This chain joins TRBV7-6 and TRBJ2-7; TRBD2 might be the D (6 bases). CDR1 and CDR2 from the germline V gene are SGHVS and FNYEAQ. This CDR3 is 16 amino acids long. V was trimmed by 5 bases and J by 0 bases, leaving 17 bases between them. The DNA for the CDR3 is TGTGCCAGCAGCCCCGGAGGGGTCAGAGCCTCCTACGAGCAGTACTTC. Translating it yields CASSPGGVRASYEQYF.

The V call is TRBV5-1, the J call TRBJ1-6; D is uncertain. From germline, CDR1 is SGHRS and CDR2 YFSETQ. The CDR3 is made up of 15 amino acids. V lost 0 bases and J lost 6, with 10 bases in between. Here the CDR3 reads CASSLGTAFNSPLHF. The CDR3 nucleotides are TGCGCCAGCAGCTTGGGTACAGCCTTTAATTCACCCCTCCACTTT.

The chain employs TRBV9 and TRBJ1-3, with 7 bases matching TRBD1. The CDR3 is 17 amino acids. Germline V gives CDR1 SGDLS, CDR2 YYNGEE. Trimming cost V 3 bases and J 0 bases; bases outside gene matches: 9. The CDR3 nucleotides read TGTGCCAGCAGCGATACAGGGGTATTGAGCTCTGGAAACACCATATATTTT. It codes for CASSDTGVLSSGNTIYF.

This rearrangement joins TRBV11-1 to TRBJ2-5; the match to TRBD1 covers 8 bases. The germline V gene encodes CDR1 SGHAT and CDR2 FQDESV (reference sequence). The length of the CDR3 is 13 residues. J was trimmed by 5 bases and V by 4 bases; bases with no gene match: 3. CDR3 bases: TGTGCCAGCAGCTCCAGGGGGCGCGAGACCCAGTACTTC. It encodes CASSSRGRETQYF.

The chain recombines TRBV10-3 with TRBJ2-7; D perhaps matches TRBD2 (5 bases). CDR1 is ENHRY, CDR2 SYGVKD, per germline. This CDR3 region has 15 residues. V lost 5 bases, J lost 2 bases, and 16 bases lay in between. In DNA form, the CDR3 reads TGTGCCATCAGTTACGGGGAAAGCAACGCCTACGAGCAGTACTTC. It yields the protein CAISYGESNAYEQYF.

The CDR3 bases are TGTGCCACAGACACGGCGCAGAACACCGGGGAGCTGTTTTTT. Its protein product is CATDTAQNTGELFF. The rearrangement joins TRBV10-3 to TRBJ2-2; D not certain. V lost 10 bases to trimming and J lost 1 base, with 13 bases between them. Germline V gives CDR1 ENHRY, CDR2 SYGVKD. CDR3 length equals 14 residues.

The chain recombines TRBV19 with TRBJ1-5, with 9 bases matching TRBD1. This CDR3 spans 14 amino acids. CDR1 and CDR2 (germline): LNHDA, SQIVND (reference sequence). V lost 5 bases, J lost 7 bases, and 6 bases stayed unmatched. CDR3 DNA sequence: TGTGCCAGTAGTTCGACAGGGGGGAGGCAGCCCCAGCATTTT. Encoded protein: CASSSTGGRQPQHF.

The chain combines TRBV4-3 with TRBJ1-5, with D possibly being TRBD1 (5 bases). V was pared by 0 bases and J by 4 bases, with 7 bases between. From germline, CDR1 is LGHNA and CDR2 YSLEER. The CDR3 has 14 amino acids. This chain's CDR3 is CASSQDRGNQPQHF. The CDR3 nucleotides are TGCGCCAGCAGCCAAGATCGGGGGAATCAGCCCCAGCATTTT.